The text below deals with one T cell receptor beta chain. A far larger clone is just one base off, so this is likely a read error. The sample belongs to a study of shared clonotypes between healthy human individuals. For the study at large: Aged 18 to 49, the donors were a couple of women and a few men. Three plates were used per donor for CD4 naive, three for CD4 memory, two for CD8 naive and one for CD8 memory.

V trimming: 0 bases; J trimming: 2 bases; junction bases outside the gene matches: 4. Germline CDR1 SGHNT, CDR2 YYREEE (reference sequence). The CDR3 extends over 16 amino acids. Clones were sequenced by immunoSEQ multiplex PCR, and TCRdb holds only the in-frame ones, with some missing. The sample consists of roughly 1 million clones, about 74% of them appearing once. Naive CD4+ cells were CD45RA-selected; the remaining cells were memory. This receptor was obtained from a man younger than 35 in good health. This chain connects TRBV5-4 to TRBJ2-7; 11 nucleotides match TRBD2. The specimen sequenced was memory CD4+ T cells sorted from blood. The subset: CD45RA-negative fraction. The CDR3 DNA reads TGTGCCAGCAGCTTGGGGGCTAGCGGGGGGACCTACGAGCAGTACTTC. Translating gives CASSLGASGGTYEQYF.